The clone carrying this T cell receptor beta chain was detected only a few times. Its antigen remains unidentified. TCRdb processed the 5' RACE reads anew with MiXCR; each CDR3 protein has one entry. The sample contains roughly 350,000 distinct CDR3 sequences, under 30% of which appear only once. This specimen belongs to a study of T-cell memory formation after mild COVID-19. Study information: There were largely donor-specific TCR clusters. Findings of the study overall: Among contracting clones, CD4+ were mainly CM/EM and CD8+ enriched in EMRA. There were some responding clones in pre-infection memory, which suggested that cross-reactive memory had joined.

The TCR originated in an adult woman who had mild COVID-19 (a few samples of this study predate the infection). Cell type and time point are not known. The source material was PBMCs or a T cell subset sorted from them (not recorded which).

CDR3 amino acids: CASSGEETQYF. The DNA of the CDR3 is TGCGCCAGCAGCGGAGAAGAGACCCAGTACTTC. This chain uses TRBV5-1 with TRBJ2-5; D gene ambiguous. This CDR3 spans 11 amino acids. V was pared by 4 bases and J by 3 bases, with 4 bases between. CDR1 and CDR2 from the germline V gene are SGHRS and YFSETQ.